This T cell receptor beta chain was profiled in a study of blood T cell repertoires in COVID-19. Study summary: The samples span acute and convalescent COVID-19 from the United States, Italy and Spain. PBMCs, B-cell-depleted T cells, or T cells were the source of the cDNA or gDNA that made up the material.

The CDR3 loop spans 15 amino acids. V gave up 6 bases and J gave up 0 bases, with 15 bases separating them. Germline V CDR1 and CDR2: MGHRA, YSYEKL. Original data processing: Counts of nucleated cells, estimated from reference gene primer amplification, were obtained. Assay: immunoSEQ multiplex PCR; the TCRdb copy retains only in-frame clones and omits some. Clone size and the V and J calls come from that table; the DNA yielded D and trimming. Of about 51,000 clones in the sample, less than 90% were seen once. Specimen: peripheral blood. This TCR was sampled from a man between 60 and 70 years old with acute or convalescent COVID-19. V is TRBV4-1 and J is TRBJ2-7; possibly TRBD1 for D (6 bases). The CDR3 spells CASRVQGISSYEQYF. CDR3 nucleotide sequence: TGCGCCAGCAGGGTCCAGGGGATTAGCTCCTACGAGCAGTACTTC.